This T cell receptor beta chain was recorded in a study of blood T cell repertoires in COVID-19. Only in-frame clones appear in the TCRdb table, and some are missing; sequencing was by immunoSEQ multiplex PCR. The sample includes hundreds of thousands of clones, roughly 90% seen only once; the top ten take 3%. Followed longitudinally, the Seattle patients had been enrolled during active infection. Trimming left V 6 bases short and J 5 bases short, with 14 bases between. Germline V gene sequence: CDR1 ENHRY, CDR2 SYGVKD. The CDR3 spans 13 residues. This chain joins TRBV10-3 and TRBJ2-7; tentatively, D is TRBD2 (6 bases). The TCR sequence derives from a woman between 25 and 40 years old with COVID-19, enrolled during active disease. Sequenced sample: peripheral blood. The CDR3 nucleotides are TGTGCCATCAGACCCCGGGCGGGGCACGAGCAGTACTTC. The encoded protein is CAIRPRAGHEQYF.